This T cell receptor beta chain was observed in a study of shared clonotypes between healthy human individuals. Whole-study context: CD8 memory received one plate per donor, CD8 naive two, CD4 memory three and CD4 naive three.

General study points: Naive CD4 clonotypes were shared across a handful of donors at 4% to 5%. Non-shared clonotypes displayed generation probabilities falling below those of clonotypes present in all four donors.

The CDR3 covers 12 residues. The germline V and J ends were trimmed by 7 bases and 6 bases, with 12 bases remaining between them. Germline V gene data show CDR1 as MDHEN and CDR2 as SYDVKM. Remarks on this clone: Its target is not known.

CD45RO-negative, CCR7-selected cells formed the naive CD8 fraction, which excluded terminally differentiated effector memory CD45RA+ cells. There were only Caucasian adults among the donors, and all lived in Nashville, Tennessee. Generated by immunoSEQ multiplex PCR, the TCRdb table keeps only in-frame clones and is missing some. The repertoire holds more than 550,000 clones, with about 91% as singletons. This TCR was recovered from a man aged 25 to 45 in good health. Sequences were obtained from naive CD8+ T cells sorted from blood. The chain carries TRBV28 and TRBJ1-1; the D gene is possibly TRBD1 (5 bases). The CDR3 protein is CASTQGGPEAFF. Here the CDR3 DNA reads TGTGCCAGCACCCAGGGCGGCCCTGAAGCTTTCTTT.